One sample yielded the 14 T cell receptor beta chains listed below, sequenced in a study of cytomegalovirus exposure and HLA in healthy donors. TCRdb's copy holds only in-frame clones and misses some; the assay was immunoSEQ multiplex PCR. In the table there are some 130,000 clones, 94% of which are singletons. Sequenced sample: PBMCs. All receptors derive from a man aged 18-30 years in good health and CMV-seropositive.

This chain uses TRBV13 with TRBJ2-5; no clear D gene. The germline gives CDR1 PRHDT, CDR2 FYEKMQ (reference sequence). The CDR3 runs 16 residues. Trimming took 4 bases from V and 2 from J, leaving 17 bases between them. CDR3 DNA: TGTGCCAGCAGCTCCTTGCGGCTGGGTATACAAGAGACCCAGTACTTC. Protein: CASSSLRLGIQETQYF.

This clone appeared once. The rearrangement uses TRBV27 and TRBJ2-2, with D hard to call. V gave up 4 bases and J gave up 9 bases, with 9 bases separating them. Germline V gives CDR1 MNHEY, CDR2 SMNVEV (reference sequence). The CDR3 runs 12 residues. In DNA, the CDR3 is TGTGCCAGCAGTTCTGGGCCGCGGGAGCTGTTTTTT. Translating gives CASSSGPRELFF.

This clone was seen once. The gene calls are TRBV27 and TRBJ1-4; 10 bases are shared with TRBD1. This CDR3 has 14 amino acids. The V segment lost 4 bases and the J segment 8 bases; nucleotides outside the gene matches: 4. Germline V gene data show CDR1 as MNHEY and CDR2 as SMNVEV (reference sequence). The DNA for the CDR3 is TGTGCCAGCAGTTCCGGGACAGGGGACGAAAAACTGTTTTTT. It specifies CASSSGTGDEKLFF. Full variable domain (outside the CDR3, taken from reference TRBV27 and TRBJ1-4): EAQVTQNPRYLITVTGKKLTVTCSQNMNHEYMSWYRQDPGLGLRQIYYSMNVEVTDKGDVPEGYKVSRKEKRNFPLILESPSPNQTSLYFCASSSGTGDEKLFFGSGTQLSVL.

J is TRBJ1-1 and V is TRBV18; 7 bases are a match to TRBD1. Germline-derived CDR1 and CDR2 are KGHSH and LQKENI. The junction had 7 bases not matched to a gene; V was cut back by 4 bases and J by 5 bases. CDR3 size: 14 residues. The CDR3 is CASSLRQGSTEAFF. As DNA, the CDR3 is TGTGCCAGCTCACTACGACAGGGATCGACTGAAGCTTTCTTT.

The chain employs TRBV6-5 and TRBJ2-1; TRBD1 matches 7 bases. Losses at the gene ends were 5 bases for V and 8 bases for J; bases not matched to a gene: 6. CDR1 MNHEY and CDR2 SVGAGI come from the germline V gene. This CDR3 spans 13 amino acids. The DNA for the CDR3 is TGTGCCAGCAGTCAGGGGGAAACGGATGAGCAGTTCTTC. Its protein is CASSQGETDEQFF.

CDR3: CTSSQKSGSSYNEQFF. The CDR3 DNA follows: TGCACCAGCAGCCAAAAGAGCGGGAGCTCCTACAATGAGCAGTTCTTC. The chain joins TRBV1 to TRBJ2-1; the table's D call, TRBD2, was not checked against the DNA. TRBV1 is listed as a pseudogene. The CDR3 spans 16 residues.

The chain combines TRBV5-1 with TRBJ2-2; TRBD1 matches 7 bases. CDR3 size: 15 residues. Looked up from germline, CDR1 is SGHRS and CDR2 is YFSETQ. Trimming removed 0 bases from V and 6 bases from J; junction bases left unmatched: 5. In DNA, the CDR3 is TGCGCCAGCAGCTTGGGAGGGGGCGAGGCCGGGGAGCTGTTTTTT. This sequence encodes CASSLGGGEAGELFF.

The chain couples TRBV11-2 to TRBJ2-7, with 7 positions matching TRBD2. The CDR3 loop spans 14 amino acids. The germline V gene has CDR1 SGHAT and CDR2 FQNNGV. V trimming: 6 bases; J trimming: 4 bases; junction bases outside the gene matches: 9. CDR3 nucleotides: TGTGCCAGCAGTCAGATCCGGGGGGTTTACGAGCAGTACTTC. Its protein product is CASSQIRGVYEQYF.

The chain links TRBV6-1 to TRBJ2-3; D ambiguous. V was cut by 6 bases and J by 5 bases, with 15 bases left in between. Germline V lookup: CDR1 MNHNS, CDR2 SASEGT. This CDR3 spans 14 amino acids. The CDR3 sequence: CASRPSRVKDTQYF. DNA for the CDR3: TGTGCCAGCAGGCCTTCCCGAGTAAAAGATACGCAGTATTTT.

The chain uses TRBV19 and TRBJ2-7, with D possibly matching TRBD2 (5 bases). Germline CDR1 is LNHDA and CDR2 is SQIVND (reference sequence). The CDR3 is 15 amino acids. V gave up 0 bases and J gave up 4 bases, with 13 bases separating them. The CDR3 region has the DNA TGTGCCAGTAGTATAGATCGGGGATTAAATTACGAGCAGTACTTC. This codes for CASSIDRGLNYEQYF.

This chain links TRBV6-5 with TRBJ2-7; TRBD1 agrees at 8 bases. V gave up 1 base and J gave up 2 bases; unmatched junction bases: 4. Germline-derived CDR1 and CDR2 are MNHEY and SVGAGI. The CDR3 has 15 amino acids. In DNA, the CDR3 is TGTGCCAGCAGTTACTTCGGGACAGGAACCTACGAGCAGTACTTC. This sequence encodes CASSYFGTGTYEQYF.

V and J are TRBV11-2 and TRBJ2-7; perhaps TRBD2 as D (5 bases). The V gene's germline CDR1 is SGHAT and CDR2 FQNNGV. The germline V and J ends were trimmed by 8 bases and 0 bases, with 14 bases remaining between them. This CDR3 comprises 14 residues. This CDR3 is CASGEGLVSYEQYF. As DNA, the CDR3 is TGTGCCAGCGGAGAGGGATTAGTCTCCTACGAGCAGTACTTC.

Worth noting for this clone: Other nucleotide sequences from this sample produce the same CDR3. CDR3 region: CASSLFRGTEAFF. The CDR3 region has the DNA TGTGCCAGCAGTTTATTTAGGGGAACTGAAGCTTTCTTT. V is TRBV27 and J is TRBJ1-1; tentatively, D is TRBD1 (5 bases). Germline CDR1 is MNHEY and CDR2 is SMNVEV (reference sequence). Deletions cut 1 base from V and 5 bases from J, with 8 bases between. This CDR3 is built from 13 residues.

The genes are TRBV5-1 and TRBJ2-1, with 9 bases identical to TRBD2. After removal of 3 bases from V and 1 base from J, the junction contained 8 bases not matched to a gene. The V gene's germline CDR1 is SGHRS and CDR2 YFSETQ. This CDR3 is 17 amino acids long. The CDR3: CASSSWASGNSYNEQFF. The DNA for the CDR3 is TGCGCCAGCAGCTCTTGGGCTAGCGGGAATTCCTACAATGAGCAGTTCTTC.